The 10 T cell receptor beta chains in this list originate from one sample, sequenced in a study of T cell changes during pregnancy in multiple sclerosis. Using immunoSEQ multiplex PCR, the repertoire was profiled, and TCRdb retains in-frame clones only, with some absent. The sample lists under 85,000 clones, around nine tenths occurring once. The material was CD4+ T cells from peripheral blood mononuclear cells, obtained in the second trimester of pregnancy. The receptors derive from a female donor with multiple sclerosis, enrolled in a pregnancy study.

V usage is TRBV5-1 and J usage is TRBJ1-1; TRBD1 aligns across 9 bases. This CDR3 has 14 amino acids. The V gene's germline CDR1 is SGHRS and CDR2 YFSETQ. J was trimmed by 6 bases and V by 4 bases; bases with no gene match: 7. In nucleotides, the CDR3 is TGCGCCAGCAGCCCGGGACAGGGTAAACCTGAAGCTTTCTTT. The encoded protein is CASSPGQGKPEAFF.

The chain carries TRBV28 and TRBJ2-2; a possible D gene is TRBD2 (5 bases). Between the trimmed V and J ends, which lost 6 bases and 6 bases, there was a span of 17 bases. The CDR3 length is 15 residues. Germline lookup yields CDR1 MDHEN and CDR2 SYDVKM. CDR3 nucleotide sequence: TGTGCCAGCAGCAATTCCTTTCTGGAGGCCGGGGAGCTGTTTTTT. Translated, it gives CASSNSFLEAGELFF.

V usage is TRBV9 and J usage is TRBJ1-4; possible D gene TRBD1, 5 bases. V dropped 0 bases and J dropped 8 bases, with 14 bases sitting between them. Germline V lookup: CDR1 SGDLS, CDR2 YYNGEE. CDR3 size: 15 residues. CDR3 sequence (DNA): TGTGCCAGCAGCGTAGGGGGGGGTCCGGGGGAAAAACTGTTTTTT. Residues: CASSVGGGPGEKLFF. Looking up the rest from reference TRBV9 and TRBJ1-4 gives the full variable domain: DSGVTQTPKHLITATGQRVTLRCSPRSGDLSVYWYQQSLDQGLQFLIQYYNGEERAKGNILERFSAQQFPDLHSELNLSSLELGDSALYFCASSVGGGPGEKLFFGSGTQLSVL.

The chain has TRBV7-3 and TRBJ1-3, with 8 bases fitting TRBD1. Germline V gene data show CDR1 as SGHTA and CDR2 as FQGTGA. The V gene end was trimmed by 5 bases and the J gene end by 0 bases; junction bases not matched to a gene: 6. The length of the CDR3 is 16 residues. The CDR3 here is CASSPDRATSGNTIYF. DNA of the CDR3: TGTGCCAGCAGCCCGGACAGGGCAACCTCTGGAAACACCATATATTTT. The entire variable domain, with the rest obtained from reference TRBV7-3 and TRBJ1-3, is as follows: GAGVSQTPSNKVTEKGKYVELRCDPISGHTALYWYRQSLGQGPEFLIYFQGTGAADDSGLPNDRFFAVRPEGSVSTLKIQRTERGDSAVYLCASSPDRATSGNTIYFGEGSWLTVV.

This clone occurred once. The rearrangement links TRBV15 to TRBJ2-5, with D maybe TRBD2 (5 bases). V gave up 4 bases and J gave up 4 bases, with 16 bases separating them. The CDR3 extends over 15 amino acids. Germline-derived CDR1 and CDR2 are LNHNV and YYDKDF (reference sequence). CDR3 sequence reads: CATSKTRTAVETQYF. The CDR3 DNA is TGTGCCACCAGCAAAACTAGGACTGCGGTAGAGACCCAGTACTTC.

This clone came up once. V is TRBV7-6 and J is TRBJ1-2; TRBD1 matches at 7 bases. In germline, CDR1 is SGHVS, CDR2 FNYEAQ. With V trimmed by 4 bases and J by 5 bases, 4 bases remained unmatched. The CDR3 runs to 13 residues. This CDR3 is CASSSQGVYGYTF. The CDR3 nucleotides read TGTGCCAGCAGCTCCCAGGGGGTGTATGGCTACACCTTC.

The DNA of the CDR3 is TGTGCCAGCAGCTTAGGGTTAGGACAGGGCCAAGAGACCCAGTACTTC. Encoded protein: CASSLGLGQGQETQYF. The rearrangement uses TRBV7-6 and TRBJ2-5; 8 bases match TRBD1. This CDR3 spans 16 amino acids. V gave up 1 base and J gave up 1 base; unmatched junction bases: 5. Germline V CDR1 and CDR2: SGHVS, FNYEAQ.

In its sample, this clone was seen once. The V gene is TRBV19, the J gene TRBJ2-4; D perhaps matches TRBD2 (6 bases). CDR1 and CDR2 from the germline V gene are LNHDA and SQIVND (reference sequence). The CDR3 consists of 13 residues. Trimming removed 4 bases from V and 7 bases from J, with 11 bases in between. CDR3 in DNA: TGTGCCAGTAGTAGGGGGGATTGGAACATTCAGTACTTC. This translates into CASSRGDWNIQYF.

The rearrangement links TRBV9 to TRBJ1-2; D is possibly TRBD1 (5 bases). The germline V gene encodes CDR1 SGDLS and CDR2 YYNGEE. The germline V and J ends were trimmed by 5 bases and 6 bases, with 17 bases remaining between them. The CDR3 has 14 amino acids. CDR3 coding DNA: TGTGCCAGCAGTTTCAGGGTGGCAACGGATGGCTACACCTTC. Its protein is CASSFRVATDGYTF.

This chain joins TRBV6-5 and TRBJ1-1; D is unclear. Trimming stripped 2 bases from V and 4 bases from J, with 8 bases between. The CDR3 is 13 amino acids. Germline-derived CDR1 and CDR2 are MNHEY and SVGAGI. DNA of the CDR3: TGTGCCAGCAGTTACAGTCGGGTCACTGAAGCTTTCTTT. Translation gives CASSYSRVTEAFF.